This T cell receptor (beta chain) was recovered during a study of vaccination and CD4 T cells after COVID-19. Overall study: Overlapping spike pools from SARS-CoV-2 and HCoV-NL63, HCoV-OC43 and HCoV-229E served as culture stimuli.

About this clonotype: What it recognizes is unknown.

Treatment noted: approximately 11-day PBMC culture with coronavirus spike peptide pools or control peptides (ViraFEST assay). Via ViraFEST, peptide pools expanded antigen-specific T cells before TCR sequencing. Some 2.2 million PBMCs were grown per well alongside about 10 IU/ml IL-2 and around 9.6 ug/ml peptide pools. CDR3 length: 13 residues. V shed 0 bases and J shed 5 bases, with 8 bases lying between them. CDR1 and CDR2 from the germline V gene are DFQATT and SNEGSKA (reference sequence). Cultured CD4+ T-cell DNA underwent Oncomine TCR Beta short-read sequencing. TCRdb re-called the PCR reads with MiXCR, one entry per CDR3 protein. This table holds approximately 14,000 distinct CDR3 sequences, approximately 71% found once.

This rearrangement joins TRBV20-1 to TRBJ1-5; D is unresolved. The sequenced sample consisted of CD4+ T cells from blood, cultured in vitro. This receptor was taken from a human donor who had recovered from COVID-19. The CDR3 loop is CSARDSGYQPQHF. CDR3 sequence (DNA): TGCAGTGCTAGAGATTCCGGTTATCAGCCCCAGCATTTT.